Listed below are T cell receptor beta chains from one sample, sequenced in a study of T cell changes during pregnancy in multiple sclerosis. Measured with immunoSEQ multiplex PCR; TCRdb has only the in-frame clones, and not every one. The table shows more than 30,000 clones, with 85% to 95% occurring only once. The sample comprised PBMCs (not recorded whether the cells were cultured). All receptors come from a female donor with multiple sclerosis, enrolled in a pregnancy study. Both conserved end residues are part of each CDR3. D genes are given only for firm matches. Not every row has a clone size; where given, it reads once, few, many or a size class.

j_call v_call d_call clone_size cdr3_nt cdr3_aa
TRBJ2-2 TRBV4-1 - - TGCGCCAGCAGCCAAGAATCTACACCGGGGGAGCTGTTTTTT CASSQESTPGELFF
TRBJ2-7 TRBV28 - - TGTGCCAGCACCGTCAGGACCCCCTACGAGCAGTACTTC CASTVRTPYEQYF
TRBJ2-1 TRBV19 TRBD2 once TGTGCCAGTAGTACCTTAATAGCGGGAGTGGAGCAGTTCTTC CASSTLIAGVEQFF
TRBJ2-1 TRBV27 TRBD1 - TGTGCCAGCAGCCATCTAGGGACAGGGCCGGGCTCCTACAATGAGCAGTTCTTC CASSHLGTGPGSYNEQFF
TRBJ1-5 TRBV10-3 - - TGTGCCATCAGTGAGGGAGGTAAAAGCAATCAGCCCCAGCATTTT CAISEGGKSNQPQHF
TRBJ2-1 TRBV4-1 - - TGCGCCAGCAGCCAAATGTACAATGAGCAGTTCTTC CASSQMYNEQFF
TRBJ1-3 TRBV19 - - TGTGCCAGTAGCCCTGACCCAGTAAGAAACACCATATATTTT CASSPDPVRNTIYF
TRBJ2-5 TRBV27 TRBD2 - TGTGCCAGCAGTTCCCTAGCGGGTTGGGACCAAGAGACCCAGTACTTC CASSSLAGWDQETQYF
TRBJ1-3 TRBV9 - - TGTGCCAGCAGCGTAGACTCTGGAAACACCATATATTTT CASSVDSGNTIYF
TRBJ1-3 TRBV2 - - TGTGCCAGCAGTGAAAGCCGGGACACCATATATTTT CASSESRDTIYF
TRBJ2-2 TRBV5-1 - - TGCGCCAGCAGCTCGCTTTTTGGGGGATACATCGGGGAGCTGTTTTTT CASSSLFGGYIGELFF
TRBJ2-5 TRBV28 - - TGTGCCAGCAGTTTGGGGGAGACCCAGTACTTC CASSLGETQYF
TRBJ1-1 TRBV7-2 TRBD1 - TGTGCCAGCAGCTCTAGACAGGGAGGCACTGAAGCTTTCTTT CASSSRQGGTEAFF
TRBJ2-7 TRBV2 TRBD2 - TGTGCCAGGACAGATCATCGGACGGCGTGGGGGGGCGAGCAGTACTTC CARTDHRTAWGGEQYF
TRBJ2-7 TRBV28 TRBD2 - TGTGCCAGCAGACAAAAAAGGGACTACGGCGAGCAGTACTTC CASRQKRDYGEQYF
TRBJ2-7 TRBV5-1 TRBD1 - TGCGCCAGCAGCTTGGAAGGGACAGTGACCTCCTACGAGCAGTACTTC CASSLEGTVTSYEQYF
TRBJ1-4 TRBV18 - - TGTGCCAGCTCACCGGACCGAACCAGCTGGGAAAAACTGTTTTTT CASSPDRTSWEKLFF
TRBJ1-3 TRBV19 - once TGTGCCAGTAGTATAAAGGGGTCCGGAAACACCATATATTTT CASSIKGSGNTIYF
TRBJ1-1 TRBV5-1 TRBD1 - TGCGCCAGCAGCTGGGGACAGGGGTACGCTGCTTTCTTT CASSWGQGYAAFF
TRBJ2-3 TRBV5-1 TRBD1 - TGCGCCAGCAGCTTGGTACAGGGGGAGGCAGATACGCAGTATTTT CASSLVQGEADTQYF
TRBJ1-5 TRBV6-5 - - TGTGCCAGCAGTTACGACAGGTTCAATCAGCCCCAGCATTTT CASSYDRFNQPQHF
TRBJ2-3 TRBV6-1 TRBD2 few TGTGCCAGCAGTGGACTAGCGACCACAGATACGCAGTATTTT CASSGLATTDTQYF
TRBJ2-3 TRBV2 - - TGTGCCAGCAGTGCCCGCACAGATACGCAGTATTTT CASSARTDTQYF
TRBJ1-1 TRBV5-1 TRBD1 - TGCGCCAGCAGCGGACAGGGGGGACCGAACACTGAAGCTTTCTTT CASSGQGGPNTEAFF
TRBJ1-2 TRBV5-6 - - TGTGCCAGCACAATGGGCGGGTCCTATGGCTACACCTTC CASTMGGSYGYTF
TRBJ2-7 TRBV7-3 - - TGTGCCAGCAGCTCTTCTGGGTCCTCCTACGAGCAGTACTTC CASSSSGSSYEQYF
TRBJ1-2 TRBV6-1 - - TGTGCCAGCAGTGAATATGGGCTCCATAACTATGGCTACACCTTC CASSEYGLHNYGYTF
TRBJ2-1 TRBV4-1 - - TGCGCCAGCAGCCAAGATCTGGGCAGCAGCTCCTACAATGAGCAGTTCTTC CASSQDLGSSSYNEQFF
TRBJ2-7 TRBV28 - few TGTGCCAGCAGGGAATTAGGGGTCGCACTAGAGGGTGAGCAGTACTTC CASRELGVALEGEQYF
TRBJ1-5 TRBV30 - - TGTGCCTGGAGTGGGGGTAGCAATCAGCCCCAGCATTTT CAWSGGSNQPQHF
TRBJ1-1 TRBV14 - few TGTGCCAGCAGCCCTGGAAGGAACACTGAAGCTTTCTTT CASSPGRNTEAFF
TRBJ2-7 TRBV7-3 TRBD2 - TGTGCCAGCAGCTCATCTAGCGGTTACGAGCAGTACTTC CASSSSSGYEQYF
TRBJ1-2 TRBV7-9 - - TGTGCCAGCAGACTTCATCAGGGGAGCTATGGCTACACCTTC CASRLHQGSYGYTF
TRBJ2-1 TRBV4-1 TRBD2 - TGCGCCAGCAGCCAACCAACCGGGACTAGATTTGTAGATGAGCAGTTCTTC CASSQPTGTRFVDEQFF
TRBJ2-3 TRBV6-1 TRBD2 - TGTGCCAGCAGTGACCGACTAGCGGGAGAAGCAGATACGCAGTATTTT CASSDRLAGEADTQYF
TRBJ1-1 TRBV7-9 - once TGTGCCAGCAGCTTGAGGGGTGGGTCGAGCACTGAAGCTTTCTTT CASSLRGGSSTEAFF
TRBJ2-1 TRBV29-1 - - TGCAGCGTTGAAACTCTTTTTAGCAGTTTGGGCTCCTACAATGAGCAGTTCTTC CSVETLFSSLGSYNEQFF